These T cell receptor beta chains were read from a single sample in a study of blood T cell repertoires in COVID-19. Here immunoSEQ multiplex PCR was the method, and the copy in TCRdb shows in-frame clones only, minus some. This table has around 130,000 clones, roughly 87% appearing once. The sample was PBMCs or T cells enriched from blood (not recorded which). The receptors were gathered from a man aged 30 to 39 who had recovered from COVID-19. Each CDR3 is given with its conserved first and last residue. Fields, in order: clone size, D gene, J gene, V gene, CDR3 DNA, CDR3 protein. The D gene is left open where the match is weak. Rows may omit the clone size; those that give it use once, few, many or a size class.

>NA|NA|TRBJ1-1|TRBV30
TGTGCCTGGAGTTTCGGGGGCACTGAAGCTTTCTTT
CAWSFGGTEAFF
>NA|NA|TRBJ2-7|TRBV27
TGTGCCAGCAGTTTCCGCCAGTCCTACGAGCAGTACTTC
CASSFRQSYEQYF
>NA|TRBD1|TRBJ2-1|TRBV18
TGTGCCAGCTCACCACGACAACAGGGGAGTTACAATGAGCAGTTCTTC
CASSPRQQGSYNEQFF
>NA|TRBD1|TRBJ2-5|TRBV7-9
TGTGCCAGCAGCAAACGCCGGGACAGGGGGCGTGAGACCCAGTACTTC
CASSKRRDRGRETQYF
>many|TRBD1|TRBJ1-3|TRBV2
TGTGCCAGCAGGGGAATGGGGGACAGCTCAACCTCTGGAAACACCATATATTTT
CASRGMGDSSTSGNTIYF
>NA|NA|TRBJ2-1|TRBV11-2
TGTGCCAGCCTCCTAGGGCGGGGAGCGAATGAGCAGTTCTTC
CASLLGRGANEQFF
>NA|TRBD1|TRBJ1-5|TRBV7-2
TGTGCCAGCAGCCTGAGGGGGCCGGGTGGCAATCAGCCCCAGCATTTT
CASSLRGPGGNQPQHF
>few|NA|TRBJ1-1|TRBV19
TGTGCCAGTAGTATAGACAGGCCGAACACTGAAGCTTTCTTT
CASSIDRPNTEAFF
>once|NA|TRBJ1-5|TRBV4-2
TGTGCCAGCAGCCAAGATAGAGGGGGGGACGAGCAGCCCCAGCATTTT
CASSQDRGGDEQPQHF
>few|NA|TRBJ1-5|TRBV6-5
TGTGCCAGCAGTTCCAGGGGACCTGGCAATCAGCCCCAGCATTTT
CASSSRGPGNQPQHF
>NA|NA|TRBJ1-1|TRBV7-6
TGTGCCAGCAGCTTAAGCATGAACACTGAAGCTTTCTTT
CASSLSMNTEAFF
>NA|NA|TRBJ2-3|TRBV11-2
TGTGCCAGCAGTTACACCCCGGATACGCAGTATTTT
CASSYTPDTQYF
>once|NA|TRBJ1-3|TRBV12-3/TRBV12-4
TGTGCCAGCGGAGCCCGCTCTGGAAACACCATATATTTT
CASGARSGNTIYF
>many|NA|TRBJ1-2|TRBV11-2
TGTGCCAGCAGCTTAGATCTCACAGCCCCCTATGGCTACACCTTC
CASSLDLTAPYGYTF
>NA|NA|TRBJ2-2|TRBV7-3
TGTGCCAGCAGCTCGACCACAAGGGGGTACGGGAAGACCGGGGAGCTGTTTTTT
CASSSTTRGYGKTGELFF
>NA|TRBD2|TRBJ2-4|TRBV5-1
TGCGCCAGCAGCCCAGCCCCACTAGCGGGAGATCACATTCAGTACTTC
CASSPAPLAGDHIQYF
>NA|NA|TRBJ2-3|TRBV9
TGTGCCAGCAGCGTAGGAATAGTGAGCACAGATACGCAGTATTTT
CASSVGIVSTDTQYF
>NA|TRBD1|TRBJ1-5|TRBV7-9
TGTGCCAGCAGCTTAGGTTCATGGGGACAGGGCCCCCAATCTCAGCCCCAGCATTTT
CASSLGSWGQGPQSQPQHF
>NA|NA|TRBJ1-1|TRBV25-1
TGTGCCAGCAGGTCGCACTACACTGAAGCTTTCTTT
CASRSHYTEAFF
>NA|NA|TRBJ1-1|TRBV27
TGTGCCAGCAGTTTTCGGGGAGGCACTGAAGCTTTCTTT
CASSFRGGTEAFF
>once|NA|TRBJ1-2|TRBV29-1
TGCAGCGTTGAAGTTGCAGGAACCTATGGCTACACCTTC
CSVEVAGTYGYTF
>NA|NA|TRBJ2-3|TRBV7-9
TGTGCCAGCAGCTTAGGTAGCGCAGCTAGCACAGATACGCAGTATTTT
CASSLGSAASTDTQYF
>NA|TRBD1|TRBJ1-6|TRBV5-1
TGCGCCAGCAGCTTGGGACAGGGAAGCCTGGGTTCACCCCTCCACTTT
CASSLGQGSLGSPLHF
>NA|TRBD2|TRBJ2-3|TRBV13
TGTGCCAGCAGCCCCATCAGCGGGGGGGCGACAGATACGCAGTATTTT
CASSPISGGATDTQYF
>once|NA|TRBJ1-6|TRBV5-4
TGTGCCAGCAGCTTGGACAACAGGGACTCACCCCTCCACTTT
CASSLDNRDSPLHF
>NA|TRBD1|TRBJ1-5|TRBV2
TGTGCCAGCAGTGATACAGGGGTAGTTCAGCCCCAGCATTTT
CASSDTGVVQPQHF
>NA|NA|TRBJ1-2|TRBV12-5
TGTGCTAGTGGTTTGGTAATGGGGGCGAACTATGGCTACACCTTC
CASGLVMGANYGYTF
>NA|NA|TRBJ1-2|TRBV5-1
TGCGCCAGCAGCTTGGCCAGTAACTATGGCTACACCTTC
CASSLASNYGYTF
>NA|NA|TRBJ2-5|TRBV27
TGTGCCAGCAGACTATCTCCGGGATTACAAGAGACCCAGTACTTC
CASRLSPGLQETQYF
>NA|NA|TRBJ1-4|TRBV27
TGTGCCAGCAGTCTCAGAGGAGTTAATGAAAAACTGTTTTTT
CASSLRGVNEKLFF
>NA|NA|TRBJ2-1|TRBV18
TGTGCCAGCTCTACCGGGGAGTATGAGCAGTTCTTC
CASSTGEYEQFF
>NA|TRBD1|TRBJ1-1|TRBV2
TGTGCCAGCAGTCGGTCGGACAGGGGGAACACTGAAGCTTTCTTT
CASSRSDRGNTEAFF
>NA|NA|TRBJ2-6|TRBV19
TGTGCCAGTAGTATGCGTAGGGACACTATCCGCTCTGGGGCCAACGTCCTGACTTTC
CASSMRRDTIRSGANVLTF
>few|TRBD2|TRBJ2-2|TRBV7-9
TGTGCCAGCAGCTCGACGGTCCCGGGACTAGCGGGAGGGGAGCTGTTTTTT
CASSSTVPGLAGGELFF
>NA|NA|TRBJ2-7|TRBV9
TGTGCCAGCAGCGGCCGGGTCTCGATCGGGCAGTACTTC
CASSGRVSIGQYF
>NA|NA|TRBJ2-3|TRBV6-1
TGTGCCAGCAGTGAATTGGGCGAACTAGGCACAGATACGCAGTATTTT
CASSELGELGTDTQYF
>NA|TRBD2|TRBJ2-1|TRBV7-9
TGTGCCAGCAGCATCGATAGCGGGGGCTCCTACAATGAGCAGTTCTTC
CASSIDSGGSYNEQFF
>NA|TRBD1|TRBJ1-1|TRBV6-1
TGTGCCAGCAGTGAACCTGCGGGACAGGGGGCTTTGAACACTGAAGCTTTCTTT
CASSEPAGQGALNTEAFF
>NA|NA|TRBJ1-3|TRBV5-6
TGTGCCAGCAGCGCTGTTAGGGAGCAAGGGAACACCATATATTTT
CASSAVREQGNTIYF
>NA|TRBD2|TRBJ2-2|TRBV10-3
TGTGCCATCAGTCCGGGACTAGCGAGGGGGGAGCTGTTTTTT
CAISPGLARGELFF
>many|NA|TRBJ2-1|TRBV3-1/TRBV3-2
TGTGCCAGCAGCCAAGATCGGCAGGCTACTTATGAGCAGTTCTTC
CASSQDRQATYEQFF
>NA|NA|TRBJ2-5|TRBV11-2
TGTGCCAGCAGCGCGATGGAGACCCAGTACTTC
CASSAMETQYF
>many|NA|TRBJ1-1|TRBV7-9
TGTGCCAGCAGCTATACAGGGAGCACTGAAGCTTTCTTT
CASSYTGSTEAFF
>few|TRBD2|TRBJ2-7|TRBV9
TGTGCCAGCAGCGTAGCAGCGGGAGGGTACGAGCAGTACTTC
CASSVAAGGYEQYF
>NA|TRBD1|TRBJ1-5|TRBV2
TGTGCCAGCAGTGATACGACAGGGAAGGGTCAGCCCCAGCATTTT
CASSDTTGKGQPQHF
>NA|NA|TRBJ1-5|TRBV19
TGTGCCAGTAGCGGGGGGGGAAACAATCAGCCCCAGCATTTT
CASSGGGNNQPQHF
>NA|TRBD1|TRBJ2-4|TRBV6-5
TGTGCCAGCTCGACAGGGAATTTCGGAGACATTCAGTACTTC
CASSTGNFGDIQYF
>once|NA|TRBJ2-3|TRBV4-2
TGTGCCAGCAGCCAAGGGACAGATAGCACAGATACGCAGTATTTT
CASSQGTDSTDTQYF
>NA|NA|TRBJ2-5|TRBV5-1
TGCGCCAGCAGCTTGAAAGGCGGCAGGACCTGGGAGGAGACCCAGTACTTC
CASSLKGGRTWEETQYF
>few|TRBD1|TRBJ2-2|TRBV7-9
TGTACGGGACAGGAGAACACCGGGGAGCTGTTTTTT
CTGQENTGELFF
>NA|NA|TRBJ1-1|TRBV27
TGTGCCACCGCGCGGCAGCCAATCTTGGACACTGAAGCTTTCTTT
CATARQPILDTEAFF
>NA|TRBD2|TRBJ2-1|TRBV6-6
TGTGCCAGCAGTTACACGACTAGCGGGAAAGGCAGTGAGCAGTTCTTC
CASSYTTSGKGSEQFF
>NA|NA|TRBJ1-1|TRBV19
TGTGCCAGTACATTGGGCGTGAACACTGAAGCTTTCTTT
CASTLGVNTEAFF